This T cell receptor (beta chain) stems from a study of blood T cell repertoires in COVID-19 (dated by TCRdb to 2020 to 2022). Turning to the overall study: The collaborator samples originated in the United States, Italy and Spain and spanned the acute and convalescent phases of COVID-19. Samples came from the ongoing ImmuneRACE study (first 160 participants) plus 1,254 subjects from 6 global collaborators. Where HLA class I and class II types were available, the types were taken from metadata supplied by the sample provider, not from assay-based typing. A freely available public database, intended as a resource for researchers studying the immune response to SARS-CoV-2, is where the repertoires were released. Nearly every sample came with metadata listing a de-identified subject ID, COVID-19 status, age in years and sex. The prospective study material was composed of cDNA or gDNA derived from T cells, B-cell-depleted T cells, or PBMCs. Subjects who had been exposed to COVID-19, were actively infected with it, or had recovered from it provided the deeply sampled blood TCRbeta repertoires that made up the dataset. Paper-wide results and their limitations: The quantity of clinical and demographic metadata differed by source and by participant and was supplied without curation.

A note on this clone: This receptor's antigen is unknown. The sample holds no much larger clone one base away, and base qualities are not on file.

Collaborating institutions collected whole blood in K2EDTA tubes following their own protocols. For TCRbeta analysis, collaborator samples were shipped as frozen whole blood, as isolated PBMCs, or as DNA extracted from either sample type. The CDR3 runs 14 residues from the cysteine to the phenylalanine. The entry retains the CDR3 DNA only, 42 bases that are in frame from base 1. V is cut by 4 bases and J by 0 bases, and the space between the germline ends is 10 bases. The CDR1 and CDR2 encoded by the germline V gene (reference sequence) are GTSNPN and SVGIG. The immunoSEQ Assay, a bias-controlled multiplex PCR, was used to amplify TCRbeta CDR3 regions from genomic DNA. In the paper's pipeline: The number of nucleated cells in each sample was estimated from the amplification of reference gene primers within the assay. Sequence reads were collapsed and filtered to measure the absolute abundance of every unique TCRbeta CDR3 rearrangement. For each sample, productive Simpson clonality was calculated as the square root of Simpson's diversity index over productive rearrangements. The clones in this table, taken by TCRdb from immuneACCESS, are in-frame only. Not every clone is retained; where verified, under half of the shortfall comes from an unresolved V gene, and the cause of the rest is unknown. For V, J and clone size, that table is used; D and trimming come from the DNA. For this sample there are around 80,000 clones; about 82% appear just once. Together, the top ten hold nearly 5% of the sample.

The chain uses TRBV30 and TRBJ2-1, with no D gene named confidently. This TCR was sampled from an elderly woman with active or convalescent COVID-19. Sequencing was performed on peripheral blood. The sequence in DNA is TGTGCCTGGATTTATCCGAGCTCCTACAATGAGCAGTTCTTC. Its translation reads: CAWIYPSSYNEQFF.